The table lists the clone carrying this T cell receptor (beta chain) with a few counts. The antigen remains undetermined. The germline gives CDR1 DFQATT, CDR2 SNEGSKA (reference sequence). V lost 5 bases and J 2 bases, leaving 15 bases between the germline ends. CDR3 length: 15 residues. These data are taken from a study of CD8 T cells in ankylosing spondylitis. Findings and limits, study-wide: Characteristic, it appeared, of ankylosing spondylitis blood was a TCR beta motif of eight highly homologous variants.

Making use of molecular barcodes, quantitative 5'-RACE generated TCR beta libraries. TCRdb independently ran MiXCR on the 5' RACE reads; one entry per CDR3 protein. The sample yields approximately 550,000 distinct CDR3 sequences, about 13% seen once. The sample was blood, either unsorted or a sorted T cell fraction (not recorded which). This rearrangement joins TRBV20-1 to TRBJ2-2; a possible D gene is TRBD2 (5 bases). This TCR came from a male donor with ankylosing spondylitis. This chain's CDR3 is CSARPVGANTGELFF. The CDR3 nucleotides read TGCAGTGCTCGACCTGTGGGAGCAAACACCGGGGAGCTGTTTTTT.